The subject of this entry is one T cell receptor (beta chain). Its antigen is not yet known. No much larger clonotype is one base removed from it; base qualities were not supplied. The immunoSEQ Assay, a bias-controlled multiplex PCR, was used to amplify TCRbeta CDR3 regions from genomic DNA. From the authors' description of their analysis: Nucleated cell counts per sample were estimated from amplification of reference gene primers within the assay. To quantify the absolute abundance of each unique TCRbeta CDR3 rearrangement, sequence reads were collapsed and filtered. For each sample, productive Simpson clonality was calculated as the square root of Simpson's diversity index across productive rearrangements. TCRdb carries this immuneACCESS record with in-frame sequences only. Its versions omit some clonotypes, under half of them owing to an unresolved V gene in the studies checked, with the rest unexplained. For V, J and clone size, that table is used; D and trimming come from the DNA. Here the sample has roughly 95,000 clones; 90% to 95% occur a single time. Under 5% of the sample rests with the top ten.

This sample is part of a study of blood T cell repertoires in COVID-19 (TCRdb year 2020). Some background on the complete study: Samples covering the acute and convalescent phases of COVID-19 were provided by collaborators in the United States, Italy and Spain. The material from the prospective study consisted of cDNA or gDNA derived from T cells, B-cell-depleted T cells, or PBMCs. Deeply sampled blood TCRbeta repertoires from subjects exposed to, actively infected with, or recovered from COVID-19 were included in the dataset. The repertoires were made available in a free public database intended to serve as a resource for research on the immune response to SARS-CoV-2. Samples were obtained from the ongoing ImmuneRACE study (first 160 participants) and from 950 to 1,500 subjects provided by 6 global collaborators. Nearly every sample came with metadata listing a de-identified subject ID, COVID-19 status, age in years and sex. Where available, HLA class I and class II types were obtained from metadata supplied by the sample provider rather than from assay-based typing.

Paper-wide results and their limitations: How much clinical and demographic metadata was included differed by source and by participant, and the metadata was provided uncurated.

Collaborating institutions collected whole blood in K2EDTA tubes following their own protocols. Collaborator samples were shipped for TCRbeta analysis as frozen whole blood, isolated PBMCs, or DNA extracted from either sample type. From a lookup of the germline V gene (reference sequence), CDR1 and CDR2 are LGHDT and YNNKEL. Trimming at the junction amounts to 0 bases on V and 2 bases on J, and the germline ends lie 12 bases apart. The CDR3 holds 16 amino acids from the cysteine to the phenylalanine. Of the read, only the CDR3 DNA is kept; its 48 bases are in frame from base 1. Here the chain combines TRBV3-1 (or the pseudogene TRBV3-2) and TRBJ2-3; a tentative D call is TRBD2 (6 bases match). The sequencing sample was made of peripheral blood. This clonotype was obtained from a woman between 50 and 59 years old in a cohort sampled during active COVID-19. The CDR3 corresponds to CASSQDVSGYTDTQYF. The DNA sequence is as follows: TGTGCCAGCAGCCAAGATGTTAGCGGATACACAGATACGCAGTATTTT.